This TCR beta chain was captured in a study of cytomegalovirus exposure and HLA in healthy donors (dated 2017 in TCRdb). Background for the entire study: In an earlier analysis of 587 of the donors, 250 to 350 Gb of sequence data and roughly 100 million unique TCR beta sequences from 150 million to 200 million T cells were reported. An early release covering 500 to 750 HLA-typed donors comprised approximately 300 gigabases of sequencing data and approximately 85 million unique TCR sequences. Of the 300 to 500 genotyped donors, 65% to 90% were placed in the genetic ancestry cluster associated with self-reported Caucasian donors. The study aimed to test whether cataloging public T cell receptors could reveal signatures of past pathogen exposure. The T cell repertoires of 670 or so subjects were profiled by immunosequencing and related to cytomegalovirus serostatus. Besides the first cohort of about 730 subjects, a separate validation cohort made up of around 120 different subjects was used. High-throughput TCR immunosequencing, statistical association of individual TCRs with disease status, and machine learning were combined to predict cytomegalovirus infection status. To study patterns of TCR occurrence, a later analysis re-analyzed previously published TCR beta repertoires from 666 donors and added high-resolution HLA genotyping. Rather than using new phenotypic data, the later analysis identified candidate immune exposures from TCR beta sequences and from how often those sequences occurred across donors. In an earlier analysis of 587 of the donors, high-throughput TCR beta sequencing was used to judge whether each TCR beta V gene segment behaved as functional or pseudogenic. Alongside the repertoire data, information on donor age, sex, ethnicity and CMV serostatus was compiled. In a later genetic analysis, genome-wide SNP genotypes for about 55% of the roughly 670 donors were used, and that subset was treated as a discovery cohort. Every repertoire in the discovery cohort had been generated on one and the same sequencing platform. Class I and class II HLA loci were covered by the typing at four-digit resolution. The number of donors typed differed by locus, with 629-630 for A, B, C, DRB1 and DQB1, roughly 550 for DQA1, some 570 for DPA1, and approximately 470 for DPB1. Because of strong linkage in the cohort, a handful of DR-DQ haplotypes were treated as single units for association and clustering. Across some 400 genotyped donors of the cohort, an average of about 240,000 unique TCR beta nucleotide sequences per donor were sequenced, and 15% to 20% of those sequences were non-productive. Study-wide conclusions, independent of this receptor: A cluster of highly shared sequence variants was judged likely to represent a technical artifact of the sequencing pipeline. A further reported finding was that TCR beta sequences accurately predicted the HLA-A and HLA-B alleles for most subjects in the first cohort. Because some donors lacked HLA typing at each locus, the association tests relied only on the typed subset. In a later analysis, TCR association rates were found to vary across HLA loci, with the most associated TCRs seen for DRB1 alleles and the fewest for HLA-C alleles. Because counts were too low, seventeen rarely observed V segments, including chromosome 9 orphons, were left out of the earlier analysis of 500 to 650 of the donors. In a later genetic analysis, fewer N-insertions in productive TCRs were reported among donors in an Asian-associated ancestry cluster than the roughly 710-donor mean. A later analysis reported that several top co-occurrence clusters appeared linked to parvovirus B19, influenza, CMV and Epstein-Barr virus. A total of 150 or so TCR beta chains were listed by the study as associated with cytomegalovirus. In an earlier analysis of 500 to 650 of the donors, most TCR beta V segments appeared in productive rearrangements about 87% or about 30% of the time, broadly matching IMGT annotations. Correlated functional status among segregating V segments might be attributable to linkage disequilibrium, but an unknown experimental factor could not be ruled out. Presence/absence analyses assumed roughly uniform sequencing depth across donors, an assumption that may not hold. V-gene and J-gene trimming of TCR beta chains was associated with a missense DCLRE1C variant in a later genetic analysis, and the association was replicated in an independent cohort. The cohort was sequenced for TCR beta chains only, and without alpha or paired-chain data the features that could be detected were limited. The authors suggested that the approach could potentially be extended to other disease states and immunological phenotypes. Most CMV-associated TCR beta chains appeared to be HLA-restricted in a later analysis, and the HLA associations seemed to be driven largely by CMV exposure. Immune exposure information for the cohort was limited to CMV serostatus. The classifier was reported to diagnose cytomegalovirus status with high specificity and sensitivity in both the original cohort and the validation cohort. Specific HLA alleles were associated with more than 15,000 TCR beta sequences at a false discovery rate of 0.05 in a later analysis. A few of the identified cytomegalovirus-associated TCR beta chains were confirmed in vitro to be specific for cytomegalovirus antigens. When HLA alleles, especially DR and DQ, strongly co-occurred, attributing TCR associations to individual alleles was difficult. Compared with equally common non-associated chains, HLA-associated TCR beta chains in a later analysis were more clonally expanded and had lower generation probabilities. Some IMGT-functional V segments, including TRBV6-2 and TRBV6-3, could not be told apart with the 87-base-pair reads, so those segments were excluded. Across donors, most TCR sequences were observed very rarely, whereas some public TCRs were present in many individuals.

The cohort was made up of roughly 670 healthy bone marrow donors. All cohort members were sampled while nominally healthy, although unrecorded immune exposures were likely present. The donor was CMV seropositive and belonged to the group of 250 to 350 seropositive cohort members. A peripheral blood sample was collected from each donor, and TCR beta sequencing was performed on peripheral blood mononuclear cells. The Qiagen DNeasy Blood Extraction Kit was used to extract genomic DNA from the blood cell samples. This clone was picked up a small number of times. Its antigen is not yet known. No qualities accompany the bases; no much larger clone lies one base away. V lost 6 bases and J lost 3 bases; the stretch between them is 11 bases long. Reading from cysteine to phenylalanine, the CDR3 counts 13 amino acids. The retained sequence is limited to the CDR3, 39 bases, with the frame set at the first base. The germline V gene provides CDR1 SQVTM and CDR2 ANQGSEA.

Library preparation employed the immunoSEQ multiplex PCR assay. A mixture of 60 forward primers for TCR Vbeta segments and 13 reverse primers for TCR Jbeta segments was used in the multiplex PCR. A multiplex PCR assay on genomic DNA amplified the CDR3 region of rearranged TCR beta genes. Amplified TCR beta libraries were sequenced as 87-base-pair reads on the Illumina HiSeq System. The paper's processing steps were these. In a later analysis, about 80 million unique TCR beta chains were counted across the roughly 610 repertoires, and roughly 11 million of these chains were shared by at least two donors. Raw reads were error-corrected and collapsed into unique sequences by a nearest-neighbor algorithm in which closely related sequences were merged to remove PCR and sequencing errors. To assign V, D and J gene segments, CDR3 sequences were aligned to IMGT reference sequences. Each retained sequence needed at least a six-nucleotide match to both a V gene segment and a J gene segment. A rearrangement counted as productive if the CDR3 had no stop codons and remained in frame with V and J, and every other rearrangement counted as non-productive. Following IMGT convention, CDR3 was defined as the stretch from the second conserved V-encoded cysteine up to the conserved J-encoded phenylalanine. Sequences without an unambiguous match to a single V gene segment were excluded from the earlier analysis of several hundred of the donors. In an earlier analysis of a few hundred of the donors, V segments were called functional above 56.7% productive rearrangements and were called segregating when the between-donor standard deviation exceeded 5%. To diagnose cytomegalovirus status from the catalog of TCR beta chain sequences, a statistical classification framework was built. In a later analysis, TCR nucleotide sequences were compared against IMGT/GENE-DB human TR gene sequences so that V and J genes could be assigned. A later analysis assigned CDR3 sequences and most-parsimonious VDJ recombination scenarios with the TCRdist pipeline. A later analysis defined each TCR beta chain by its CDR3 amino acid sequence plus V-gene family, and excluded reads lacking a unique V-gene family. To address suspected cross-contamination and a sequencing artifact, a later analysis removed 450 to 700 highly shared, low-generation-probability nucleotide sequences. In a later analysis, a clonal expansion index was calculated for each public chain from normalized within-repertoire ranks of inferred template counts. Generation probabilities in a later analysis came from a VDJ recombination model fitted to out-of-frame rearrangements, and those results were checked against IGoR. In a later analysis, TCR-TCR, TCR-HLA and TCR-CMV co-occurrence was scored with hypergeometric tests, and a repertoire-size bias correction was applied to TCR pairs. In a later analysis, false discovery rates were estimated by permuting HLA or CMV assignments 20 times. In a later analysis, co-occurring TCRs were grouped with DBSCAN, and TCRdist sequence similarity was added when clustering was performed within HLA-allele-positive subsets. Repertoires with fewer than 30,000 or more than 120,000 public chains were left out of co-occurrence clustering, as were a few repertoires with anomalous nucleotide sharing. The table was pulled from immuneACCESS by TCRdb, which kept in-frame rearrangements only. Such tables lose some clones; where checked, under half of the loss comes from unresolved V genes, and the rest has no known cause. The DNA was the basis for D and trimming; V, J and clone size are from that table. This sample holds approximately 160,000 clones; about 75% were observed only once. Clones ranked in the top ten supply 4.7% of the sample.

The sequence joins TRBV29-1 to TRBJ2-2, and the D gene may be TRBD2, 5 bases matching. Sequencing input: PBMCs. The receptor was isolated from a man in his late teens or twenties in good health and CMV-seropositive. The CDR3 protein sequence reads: CSVRTGYTGELFF. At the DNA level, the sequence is TGCAGCGTCAGGACGGGGTACACCGGGGAGCTGTTTTTT.